This T cell receptor (beta chain) was documented in a study of PD-1 blockade in classical Hodgkin lymphoma. Findings of the study overall: CD4+ TCR diversity, unlike CD8+, rose significantly by C4D1.

A single count supports this clone. Antigen: not known. Some clones are missing from TCRdb's copy, which holds only in-frame ones; the method was immunoSEQ multiplex PCR. The sample holds about 47,000 clones; about 80% are singletons and the top ten take 15% to 20%. Time point described: cycle 4 day 1 (C4D1), after 6 weeks of nivolumab. Relapse after autologous stem cell transplantation occurred in every patient, and brentuximab vedotin exposure varied. Classifying best responses yielded complete response, partial response or progressive disease. In germline, CDR1 is SEHNR, CDR2 FQNEAQ (reference sequence). The V gene end was trimmed by 2 bases and the J gene end by 5 bases; junction bases not matched to a gene: 6. The CDR3 is 16 amino acids.

The sequences come from peripheral blood mononuclear cells (PBMCs), collected before the fourth cycle of nivolumab. The receptor was isolated from a human donor with classical Hodgkin lymphoma. The chain has TRBV7-9 and TRBJ2-5, with TRBD1 matching 12 bases. CDR3 region: CASSLRGDRGQETQYF. Here the CDR3 DNA reads TGTGCCAGCAGCTTAAGGGGGGACAGGGGGCAGGAGACCCAGTACTTC.